The 21 T cell receptor beta chains listed next were all sequenced from one sample in a study of control samples from healthy donors and cancer patients. The assay was immunoSEQ multiplex PCR, and TCRdb's table has in-frame clones only and misses some. The sample lists 90,000 to 95,000 clones, approximately 86% seen once, with approximately 19% in the top ten. Sequenced material: blood. The receptors stem from a man younger than 45 in good health.

This chain uses TRBV7-3 with TRBJ2-6; D ambiguous. The CDR3 length is 13 residues. Trimming shortened V by 5 bases and J by 2 bases, and 4 bases separated the two germline ends. CDR1 and CDR2 from the germline V gene are SGHTA and FQGTGA. The CDR3 region has the DNA TGTGCCAGCAGCCCTACTGGGGCCAACGTCCTGACTTTC. This sequence encodes CASSPTGANVLTF.

This chain joins TRBV14 and TRBJ1-2; no clear D gene. Trimming shortened V by 0 bases and J by 8 bases, and 16 bases separated the two germline ends. The CDR3 sequence is 15 residues long. The germline V gene has CDR1 SGHDN and CDR2 FVKESK. The CDR3 region is CASSQDIDALLGYTF. The CDR3 nucleotides read TGTGCCAGCAGCCAAGACATAGACGCCCTTCTCGGCTACACCTTC.

The chain uses TRBV5-6 and TRBJ1-3, with D perhaps matching TRBD1 (6 bases). CDR1 SGHDT and CDR2 YYEEEE come from the germline V gene. This CDR3 is built from 15 residues. Trimming shortened V by 2 bases and J by 0 bases, and 9 bases separated the two germline ends. This chain's CDR3 is CASSLSGVSGNTIYF. In nucleotides, the CDR3 is TGTGCCAGCAGCTTATCAGGGGTCTCTGGAAACACCATATATTTT.

CDR3 DNA: TGTGCCAGCAGCTCCCTCGGGGGGGCCGGTGAGACCCAGTACTTC. Amino acids: CASSSLGGAGETQYF. The chain is built from TRBV7-2 and TRBJ2-5; 8 bases map to TRBD2. This CDR3 has 15 amino acids. Germline V lookup: CDR1 SGHTA, CDR2 FQGNSA. V trimming: 4 bases; J trimming: 5 bases; junction bases outside the gene matches: 9.

The gene calls are TRBV30 and TRBJ1-5; D not certain. This CDR3 has 15 residues. Germline values: CDR1 GTSNPN, CDR2 SVGIG (reference sequence). V shed 0 bases and J shed 5 bases, with 14 bases lying between them. CDR3 protein: CAWSVRDTFYQPQHF. The CDR3 bases are TGTGCCTGGAGTGTACGAGACACCTTCTATCAGCCCCAGCATTTT. Complete variable domain (other parts from reference TRBV30 and TRBJ1-5): SQTIHQWPATLVQPVGSPLSLECTVEGTSNPNLYWYRQAAGRGLQLLFYSVGIGQISSEVPQNLSASRPQDRQFILSSKKLLLSDSGFYLCAWSVRDTFYQPQHFGDGTRLSIL.

This CDR3 reads CASSPTVPNTEAFF. DNA of the CDR3: TGCGCCAGCAGCCCGACAGTTCCGAACACTGAAGCTTTCTTT. The V call is TRBV5-1, the J call TRBJ1-1; perhaps TRBD1 as D (5 bases). The germline V gene has CDR1 SGHRS and CDR2 YFSETQ. The CDR3 consists of 14 residues. Trimming stripped 4 bases from V and 1 base from J, with 11 bases between.

The chain carries TRBV19 and TRBJ2-2; TRBD2 is a possible D gene (5 bases). Trimming left V 6 bases short and J 7 bases short, with 12 bases between. This CDR3 is 13 amino acids long. CDR1 is LNHDA, CDR2 SQIVND, per germline (reference sequence). CDR3 sequence: CASSGVFGGELFF. The DNA of the CDR3 is TGTGCCAGTAGCGGGGTTTTCGGCGGGGAGCTGTTTTTT.

This clone has only a few counts. The chain couples TRBV11-3 to TRBJ1-1; D remains ambiguous. V lost 0 bases and J 8 bases, leaving 10 bases between the germline ends. The CDR3 loop spans 13 amino acids. The germline gives CDR1 SGHNT, CDR2 YENEEA. CDR3 sequence reads: CASSLDATREAFF. In DNA form, the CDR3 reads TGTGCCAGCAGCTTAGATGCAACAAGAGAAGCTTTCTTT.

The chain is built from TRBV2 and TRBJ1-1; D is unresolved. V lost 6 bases, J lost 1 base, and 9 bases lay in between. The CDR3 loop spans 13 amino acids. Germline loops: CDR1 SNHLY, CDR2 FYNNEI. The CDR3 sequence is CASSQDGNTEAFF. Here the CDR3 DNA reads TGTGCCAGCAGCCAGGACGGGAACACTGAAGCTTTCTTT.

This clone was counted once. The gene calls are TRBV3-1 (or the pseudogene TRBV3-2) and TRBJ2-5, with no clear D. This CDR3 is 15 amino acids long. The V gene's germline CDR1 is LGHDT and CDR2 YNNKEL (reference sequence). V was pared by 1 base and J by 0 bases, with 9 bases between. The CDR3 nucleotides read TGTGCCAGCAGCCAAGTTTCGGAGTACCAAGAGACCCAGTACTTC. Translated: CASSQVSEYQETQYF.

This chain joins TRBV3-1 (or the pseudogene TRBV3-2) and TRBJ2-7; D unclear. Germline-derived CDR1 and CDR2 are LGHDT and YNNKEL (reference sequence). There are 12 residues in the CDR3. Trimming pared 4 bases from V and 6 bases from J, leaving 10 bases between. DNA for the CDR3: TGTGCCAGCAGCCGAAGGACGGGCGAGCAGTACTTC. Translating gives CASSRRTGEQYF.

This chain uses TRBV30 with TRBJ1-1, with a possible D match to TRBD1 (6 bases). CDR1 is GTSNPN, CDR2 SVGIG, per germline (reference sequence). Trimming stripped 1 base from V and 8 bases from J, with 14 bases between. This CDR3 has 13 residues. The CDR3 region is CAWSGSLDREAFF. CDR3 DNA sequence: TGTGCCTGGAGTGGGTCTCTTGACAGGGAAGCTTTCTTT.

The CDR3 region is CASSFRGYENIQYF. The CDR3 DNA is TGTGCCAGCAGCTTTAGGGGTTACGAAAACATTCAGTACTTC. V is TRBV5-5 and J is TRBJ2-4, with D tentatively TRBD1 (5 bases). Trimming shortened V by 2 bases and J by 5 bases, and 11 bases separated the two germline ends. Looked up from germline, CDR1 is SGHKS and CDR2 is YYEKEE (reference sequence). There are 14 residues in the CDR3.

V is TRBV5-6 and J is TRBJ1-1; 8 nucleotides align to TRBD1. In germline, CDR1 is SGHDT, CDR2 YYEEEE. The CDR3 is 15 amino acids. Trimming at V came to 4 bases and at J to 5 bases, leaving 10 bases not matched to a gene. The CDR3 reads CASSPIRQGRTEAFF. CDR3 DNA: TGTGCCAGCAGCCCGATCCGACAGGGGAGAACTGAAGCTTTCTTT.

The J gene is TRBJ1-2, the V gene TRBV7-9, with TRBD1 matching over 7 bases. Germline V gene data show CDR1 as SEHNR and CDR2 as FQNEAQ (reference sequence). The CDR3 length is 13 residues. Trimming at V came to 6 bases and at J to 1 base, leaving 2 bases not matched to a gene. The CDR3 sequence: CASSRDSNYGYTF. The CDR3 DNA reads TGTGCCAGCAGTAGGGACAGTAACTATGGCTACACCTTC.

This rearrangement joins TRBV5-1 to TRBJ2-1; 12 bases agree with TRBD2. The V gene end was trimmed by 0 bases and the J gene end by 9 bases; junction bases not matched to a gene: 7. The CDR3 sequence is 16 residues long. Germline V gene sequence: CDR1 SGHRS, CDR2 YFSETQ. CDR3 amino acids: CASSLEASGGAREQFF. The CDR3 DNA reads as TGCGCCAGCAGCTTGGAGGCTAGCGGGGGGGCTCGTGAGCAGTTCTTC.

The chain employs TRBV2 and TRBJ2-1, with 7 bases fitting TRBD2. Germline V gene sequence: CDR1 SNHLY, CDR2 FYNNEI. The CDR3 has 15 residues. Trimming at V came to 9 bases and at J to 3 bases, leaving 11 bases not matched to a gene. Here the CDR3 DNA reads TGTGCCAGTTCCCTCAGCGGGGCGAACTACAATGAGCAGTTCTTC. It codes for CASSLSGANYNEQFF.

The chain recombines TRBV9 with TRBJ1-6, with TRBD1 matching over 11 bases. The CDR3 consists of 18 residues. Germline V lookup: CDR1 SGDLS, CDR2 YYNGEE. Losses at the gene ends were 4 bases for V and 4 bases for J; bases not matched to a gene: 10. CDR3: CASSPGTGGREYNSPLHF. DNA for the CDR3: TGTGCCAGCAGCCCCGGGACAGGGGGGAGGGAATATAATTCACCCCTCCACTTT.

The rearrangement links TRBV10-1 to TRBJ2-3; maybe TRBD1 (6 bases). This CDR3 has 13 amino acids. The V end lost 3 bases, the J end lost 3 bases, and 7 bases lay between the germline ends. Per the germline V gene, CDR1 is WNHNN and CDR2 is SYGVQD (reference sequence). This CDR3 is CASSDRGTDTQYF. Here the CDR3 DNA reads TGCGCCAGCAGTGACAGGGGAACAGATACGCAGTATTTT.

V gene TRBV30 combines with J gene TRBJ1-1, with D unclear. This CDR3 contains 16 residues. The germline V gene has CDR1 GTSNPN and CDR2 SVGIG (reference sequence). Trimming removed 2 bases from V and 5 bases from J, with 21 bases in between. CDR3 DNA sequence: TGTGCCTGGAGTCCCCCGCCGTGGTTGGGTGTAACTGAAGCTTTCTTT. The encoded protein is CAWSPPPWLGVTEAFF.

The chain employs TRBV29-1 and TRBJ2-7; no definite D call. Trimming cost V 7 bases and J 1 base, with 14 bases left between them. This CDR3 contains 13 residues. CDR1 is SQVTM and CDR2 is ANQGSEA in the germline V gene. CDR3 sequence (DNA): TGCAGCGGTTCCTCGGGCCTATCCTACGAGCAGTACTTC. Its protein product is CSGSSGLSYEQYF.